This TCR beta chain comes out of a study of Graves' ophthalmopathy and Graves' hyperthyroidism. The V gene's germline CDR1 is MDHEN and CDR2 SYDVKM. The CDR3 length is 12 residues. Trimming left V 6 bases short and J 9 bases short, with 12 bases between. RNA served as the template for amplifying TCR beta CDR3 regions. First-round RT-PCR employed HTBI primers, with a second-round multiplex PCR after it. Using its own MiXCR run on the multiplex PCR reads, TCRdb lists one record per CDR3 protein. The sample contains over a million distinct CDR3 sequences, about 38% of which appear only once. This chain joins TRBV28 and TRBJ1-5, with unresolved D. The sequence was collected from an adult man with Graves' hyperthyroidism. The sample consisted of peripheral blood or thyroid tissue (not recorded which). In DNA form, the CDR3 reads TGTGCCAGCAGGTTAGCAGAACGGCCCCAGCATTTT. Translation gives CASRLAERPQHF.